This TCR beta chain appears in the sequencing data of a study of identifying expanded T cells in peripheral blood. Overall study results and limits: Clone count variance between roughly two-week samples rose with total template count. Technical replicates showed roughly 1.2 changed clones; roughly two weeks roughly 18; four weeks 19.

Repertoires were generated with immunoSEQ multiplex PCR, while TCRdb's copy carries only in-frame clones and drops some. This table has around 94,000 clones, approximately 88% appearing once. No infections or other immune events were documented during collection. Trimming took 2 bases from V and 5 from J; bases not matched to a gene: 11. Germline V gene sequence: CDR1 SGHKS, CDR2 YYEKEE (reference sequence). This CDR3 is built from 16 residues. About this clone: The antigen is not known.

The clonotype comes from a person aged 18 to 75 in good health. What was sequenced was blood. V gene TRBV5-5 combines with J gene TRBJ2-5; 8 positions agree with TRBD1. The CDR3 is CASSFGQGDAGETQYF. The CDR3 coding sequence is TGTGCCAGCAGCTTCGGACAGGGAGACGCGGGGGAGACCCAGTACTTC.